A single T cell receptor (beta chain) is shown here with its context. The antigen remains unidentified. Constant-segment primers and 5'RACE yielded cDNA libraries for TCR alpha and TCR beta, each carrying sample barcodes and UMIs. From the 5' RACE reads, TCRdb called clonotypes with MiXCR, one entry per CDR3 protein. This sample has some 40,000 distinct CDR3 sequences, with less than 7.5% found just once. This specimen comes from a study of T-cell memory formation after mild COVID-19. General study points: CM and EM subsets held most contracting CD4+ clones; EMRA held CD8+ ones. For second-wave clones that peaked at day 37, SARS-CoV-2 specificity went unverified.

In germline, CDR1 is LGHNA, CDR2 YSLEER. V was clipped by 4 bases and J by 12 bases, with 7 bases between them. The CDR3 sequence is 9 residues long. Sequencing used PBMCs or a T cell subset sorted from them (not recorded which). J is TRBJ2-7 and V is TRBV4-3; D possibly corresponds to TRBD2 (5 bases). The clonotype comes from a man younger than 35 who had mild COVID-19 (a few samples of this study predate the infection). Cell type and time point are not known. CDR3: CASSLGVYV. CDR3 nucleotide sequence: TGCGCCAGCAGCCTCGGGGTGTACGTC.